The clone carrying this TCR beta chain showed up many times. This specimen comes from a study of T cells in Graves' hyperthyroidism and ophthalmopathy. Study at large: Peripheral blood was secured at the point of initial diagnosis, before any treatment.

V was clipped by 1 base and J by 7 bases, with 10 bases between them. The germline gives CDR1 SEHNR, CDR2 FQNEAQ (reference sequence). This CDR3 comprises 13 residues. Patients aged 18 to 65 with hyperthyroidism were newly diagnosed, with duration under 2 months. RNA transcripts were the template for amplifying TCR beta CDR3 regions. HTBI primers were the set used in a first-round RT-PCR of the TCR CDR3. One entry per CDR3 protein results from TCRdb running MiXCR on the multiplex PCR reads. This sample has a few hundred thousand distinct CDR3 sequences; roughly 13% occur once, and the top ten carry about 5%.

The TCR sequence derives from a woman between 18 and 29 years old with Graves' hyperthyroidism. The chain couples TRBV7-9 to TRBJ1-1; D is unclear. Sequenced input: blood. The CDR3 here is CASSLDPGYEAFF. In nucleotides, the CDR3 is TGTGCCAGCAGCTTAGATCCCGGCTATGAAGCTTTCTTT.